The clone carrying this T cell receptor (beta chain) was observed many times. Its antigen is not identified. TCRdb fed the 5' RACE reads into MiXCR, producing one record per CDR3 protein. The sample consists of some 260,000 distinct CDR3 sequences, 16% of them appearing once. These data are taken from a study of T-cell memory formation after mild COVID-19. The CDR3 is made up of 17 amino acids. The study's findings and limits: Cross-reactive memory seemingly joined, as some responding clones were found in pre-infection memory. Contracting clones from day 15 to 85 had balanced CD4/CD8; later expanders favoured CD4+.

Source material: PBMCs or a T cell subset sorted from them (not recorded which). The sequence was collected from a man in his late teens or twenties who had mild COVID-19 (a few samples of this study predate the infection). Cell type and time point are not known. V is TRBV21-1 and J is TRBJ2-7. TRBV21-1 is termed a pseudogene. The CDR3: CASSKEQSGQDPYEQYV. CDR3 DNA: TGTGCCAGCAGCAAAGAACAGTCAGGACAGGATCCCTACGAGCAGTACGTC.